This is a list of T cell receptor beta chains from one sample in a study of T cells after yellow fever vaccination. TCRdb re-called the 5' RACE reads through MiXCR, storing one row per CDR3 protein. The table has about 230,000 distinct CDR3 sequences, approximately 6.7% seen once. The sample was CD4+ T cells sorted from PBMCs, taken on the day of the yellow fever booster vaccination. The receptors originated from a man aged 30 to 45 who received the YFV17D yellow fever vaccine. Both conserved end residues are part of each CDR3. The order of the fields is clone size, V gene, J gene, D gene, CDR3 DNA, CDR3 protein. The D gene is left open where the match is weak. Some rows have no size entry. The others give once, few or many, or a class for an expanded clone.

-	TRBV15	TRBJ2-7	TRBD2	TGTGCCACCAGCCGCGGGGGGGGTGGCGAGCAGTACTTC	CATSRGGGGEQYF
few	TRBV9	TRBJ1-1	-	TGTGCCAGCAGCGTAGGCCTAACAGGGAACACTGAAGCTTTCTTT	CASSVGLTGNTEAFF
many	TRBV7-9	TRBJ2-5	-	TGTGCCAGCACTTGGGGTTCAAGGGGCTGGAAGACCCAGTACTTC	CASTWGSRGWKTQYF
few	TRBV12-3/TRBV12-4	TRBJ1-6	-	TGTGCCAGCAGTGGCGGGCGTTCTTCACCCCTCCACTTT	CASSGGRSSPLHF
few	TRBV12-3/TRBV12-4	TRBJ2-3	-	TGTGCCAGCAGTTTAATGAGCCTGCAGGTGCAGTATTTT	CASSLMSLQVQYF
many	TRBV7-2	TRBJ2-4	-	TGTGCCAGCAGCTTAACCGGGTTAATCAAAAACATTCAGTACTTC	CASSLTGLIKNIQYF
few	TRBV20-1	TRBJ1-6	-	TGCAGTGCTCTCCAGTCGTCCTATAATTCACCCCTCCACTTT	CSALQSSYNSPLHF
-	TRBV7-2	TRBJ1-6	-	TGTGCCAGCAGCCCGAAACATGATTCACCCCTCCACTTT	CASSPKHDSPLHF
-	TRBV5-5	TRBJ1-2	-	TGTGCCAGCATCTCAGAGGTTGAATACACCTTC	CASISEVEYTF
few	TRBV10-3	TRBJ2-1	TRBD2	TGTGCCATCAGTCCCGGGGCGGGACTAGCGGGAGGAAGAGTCAATGAGCAGTTCTTC	CAISPGAGLAGGRVNEQFF
few	TRBV27	TRBJ2-7	TRBD2	TGTGCCAGCAGTTCGTTACTAGCGGGAGCCCCCTACGAGCAGTACTTC	CASSSLLAGAPYEQYF
-	TRBV10-3	TRBJ2-1	TRBD2	TGTGCCATCAGTGAGAGAGCGGGAGCCCTAAGCTCCTACAATGAGCAGTTCTTC	CAISERAGALSSYNEQFF
-	TRBV28	TRBJ2-4	TRBD2	TGTGCCAGCAGTTTCGGGGGAGGGCTCAAAAACATTCAGTACTTC	CASSFGGGLKNIQYF
few	TRBV5-1	TRBJ1-2	-	TGCGCCAGCAGCTTGGAAGGGGATGGCTACACCTTC	CASSLEGDGYTF
many	TRBV20-1	TRBJ2-3	-	TGCAGTGCTAGATGGGGGGCCGCAGATACGCAGTATTTT	CSARWGAADTQYF
many	TRBV7-9	TRBJ2-7	-	TGTGCCAGCAGTCCCGGGGGATCCCTCTACGAGCAGTACTTC	CASSPGGSLYEQYF
-	TRBV3-1	TRBJ2-1	TRBD2	TGTGCCAGCAGCCAAGCTAGCGGGGCGAACAATGAGCAGTTCTTC	CASSQASGANNEQFF
few	TRBV5-1	TRBJ1-4	TRBD1	TGCGCCAGCAGCTTCGGGACAGGGGTGCATGAAAAACTGTTTTTT	CASSFGTGVHEKLFF
many	TRBV5-5	TRBJ2-2	-	TGTGCCAGCAGCCGGAGTGGGGAGCTGTTTTTT	CASSRSGELFF
many	TRBV18	TRBJ2-7	-	TGTGCCAGCTCACCACCGGGGACTCCTACCTACGAGCAGTACTTC	CASSPPGTPTYEQYF
few	TRBV5-1	TRBJ2-6	-	TGCGCCAGCAGCTCGGGGGCAGGCAGCTTATCTGGGGCCAACGTCCTGACTTTC	CASSSGAGSLSGANVLTF
few	TRBV7-9	TRBJ1-6	-	TGTGCCAGCAGCTTAGACGTATGGAATTCACCCCTCCACTTT	CASSLDVWNSPLHF
many	TRBV12-3/TRBV12-4	TRBJ2-4	TRBD2	TGTGCCAGCAGTCCCTCGGGGGGGGGAAACATTCAGTACTTC	CASSPSGGGNIQYF
-	TRBV7-9	TRBJ2-3	-	TGTGCCAGCAACGAACTAGCAGCTACGCAGTATTTT	CASNELAATQYF
many	TRBV6-1	TRBJ2-7	-	TGTGCCAGCAGCCTATTGGGACCATCCTACGAGCAGTACTTC	CASSLLGPSYEQYF
many	TRBV3-1	TRBJ2-1	-	TGTGCCAGCAGCCCGCGGAGGAATGAGCAGTTCTTC	CASSPRRNEQFF
few	TRBV7-2	TRBJ2-5	-	TGTGCCAGCAGCTTAGAACCGTCGGAGACCCAGTACTTC	CASSLEPSETQYF
many	TRBV29-1	TRBJ2-2	-	TGCAGCGCAAAACAGGGATCTAACACCGGGGAGCTGTTTTTT	CSAKQGSNTGELFF
many	TRBV20-1	TRBJ2-3	TRBD2	TGCAGTGCTAGAGACCCGGCGGGAGCGGGAGGTCCCGCAGATACGCAGTATTTT	CSARDPAGAGGPADTQYF
few	TRBV5-1	TRBJ2-7	-	TGCGCCAGCAGCTTGGCGGGCCTGGGGACCGAGCAGTACTTC	CASSLAGLGTEQYF
many	TRBV7-2	TRBJ2-3	-	TGTGCCAGCAGCTCCTCTCCGCGCACAGATACGCAGTATTTT	CASSSSPRTDTQYF
few	TRBV9	TRBJ2-1	TRBD2	TGTGCCAGCAGCGTAGGGCCTAGCGGGAGTGATGAGCAGTTCTTC	CASSVGPSGSDEQFF
many	TRBV18	TRBJ2-7	TRBD2	TGTGCCAGCTCACCGGGGAGCGGGAGTATCGCCTACGAGCAGTACTTC	CASSPGSGSIAYEQYF
-	TRBV7-9	TRBJ2-5	TRBD1	TGTGCCAGCAGCTTAGTAGAAGGGGGCAGGGAGACCCAGTACTTC	CASSLVEGGRETQYF
few	TRBV5-4	TRBJ2-2	TRBD1	TGTGCCAGCAGCAAACGCGGACAGGGGGTCGCCGGGGAGCTGTTTTTT	CASSKRGQGVAGELFF
many	TRBV11-1	TRBJ2-1	-	TGTGCCAGCCGACTCGACAATGAGCAGTTCTTC	CASRLDNEQFF
few	TRBV20-1	TRBJ1-3	-	TGCAGTGCTAGCGGCCAGGGGCTTAATACCATATATTTT	CSASGQGLNTIYF
many	TRBV27	TRBJ2-3	TRBD1	TGTGCCAGCAGTTTACTACGGACAGGGGTGGAGTATTTT	CASSLLRTGVEYF
-	TRBV5-1	TRBJ2-7	-	TGCGCCAGCAGCTTGGGCTATCGGGATCACGAGCAGTACTTC	CASSLGYRDHEQYF
few	TRBV7-2	TRBJ2-7	TRBD2	TGTGCCAGCAGCTTACTAGCGGAGATTTACGAGCAGTACTTC	CASSLLAEIYEQYF
few	TRBV14	TRBJ1-4	-	TGTGCCAGCAGCCAAGTTAGTGAAAAACTGTTTTTT	CASSQVSEKLFF
few	TRBV27	TRBJ2-3	TRBD1	TGTGCCAGCAACAGGGGGAGGATGGATACGCAGTATTTT	CASNRGRMDTQYF
many	TRBV5-1	TRBJ2-7	TRBD1	TGCGCCAGCAGCGGTGGGACAGGGGGCGGCGAGCAGTACTTC	CASSGGTGGGEQYF
many	TRBV5-1	TRBJ2-5	-	TGCGCCAGCAGCGCCCTAGGGGAGACCCAGTACTTC	CASSALGETQYF
few	TRBV12-3/TRBV12-4	TRBJ2-3	-	TGTGCCAGCAGTTTAGCGGGATGGGAGGCAGATACGCAGTATTTT	CASSLAGWEADTQYF